The 2 T cell receptor beta chains in this list originate from one sample, sequenced in a study of blood T cells in healthy people across ages. Then a second PCR, running about 7 to 11 cycles, was carried out with a sample-barcoded 5' primer and a J-beta primer mix. Via MiXCR, TCRdb re-called the 5' RACE reads, giving one row per CDR3 protein. The table includes fewer than 950,000 distinct CDR3 sequences, 53% detected once. Sample: blood. The receptors were gathered from a man older than 75 in good health.

The chain combines TRBV14 with TRBJ1-2, with D unresolved. V dropped 0 bases and J dropped 3 bases, with 11 bases sitting between them. Germline assignment: CDR1 SGHDN and CDR2 FVKESK. There are 15 residues in the CDR3. The CDR3 reads CASSQEPRTYYGYTF. As DNA, the CDR3 is TGTGCCAGCAGCCAAGAACCCAGGACCTACTATGGCTACACCTTC.

The chain couples TRBV19 to TRBJ2-7; the D is unclear. With 7 bases removed from V and 1 base from J, the gap between germline ends came to 14 bases. The CDR3 spans 14 residues. Germline values: CDR1 LNHDA, CDR2 SQIVND (reference sequence). CDR3 region: CASTRGTDSYEQYF. The CDR3 region has the DNA TGTGCCAGTACCCGAGGAACAGATTCCTACGAGCAGTACTTC.